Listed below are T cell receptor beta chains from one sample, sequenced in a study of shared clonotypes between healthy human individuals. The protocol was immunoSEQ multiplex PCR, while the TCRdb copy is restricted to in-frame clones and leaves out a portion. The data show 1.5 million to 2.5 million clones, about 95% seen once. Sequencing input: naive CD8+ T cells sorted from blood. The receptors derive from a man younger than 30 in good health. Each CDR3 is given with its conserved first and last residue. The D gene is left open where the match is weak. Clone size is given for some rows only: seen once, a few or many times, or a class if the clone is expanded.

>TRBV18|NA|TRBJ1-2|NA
CASSPQNMDGSKRDGYTF
TGTGCCAGCTCACCACAAAACATGGACGGGTCGAAACGAGATGGCTACACCTTC
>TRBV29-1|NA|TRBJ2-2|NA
CSVESVTNTGELFF
TGCAGCGTTGAATCCGTCACGAACACCGGGGAGCTGTTTTTT
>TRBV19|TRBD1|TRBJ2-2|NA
CASIFTGGTGELFF
TGTGCCAGTATTTTCACAGGGGGCACCGGGGAGCTGTTTTTT
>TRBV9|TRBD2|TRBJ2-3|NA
CASSGGLATDTQYF
TGTGCCAGCAGCGGGGGACTAGCCACAGATACGCAGTATTTT
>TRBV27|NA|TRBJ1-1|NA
CASSDPGRGNTEAFF
TGTGCCAGCAGTGATCCGGGACGGGGGAACACTGAAGCTTTCTTT
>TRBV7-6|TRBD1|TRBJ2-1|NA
CASSDGTVYNEQFF
TGTGCCAGCAGCGACGGGACAGTCTACAATGAGCAGTTCTTC
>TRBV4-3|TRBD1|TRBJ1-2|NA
CASSQDRGTGGAYGYTF
TGCGCCAGCAGCCAAGATCGCGGGACAGGGGGCGCCTATGGCTACACCTTC
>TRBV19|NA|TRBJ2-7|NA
CASSITLLYEQYF
TGTGCCAGTAGTATAACACTATTATACGAGCAGTACTTC
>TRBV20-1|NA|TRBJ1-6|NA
CSARESRDQTF
TGCAGTGCTAGAGAGTCAAGGGACCAGACCTTT
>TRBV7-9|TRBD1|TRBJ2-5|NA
CASSQGTGASLATQYF
TGTGCCAGCAGCCAGGGGACAGGGGCCTCGTTAGCGACCCAGTACTTC
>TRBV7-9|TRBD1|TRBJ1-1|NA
CASSSGQGDLWDTEAFF
TGTGCCAGCAGCTCGGGACAGGGGGATTTGTGGGACACTGAAGCTTTCTTT
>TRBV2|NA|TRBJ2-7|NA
CASSGHLYEQYF
TGTGCCAGCTCTGGGCACCTCTACGAGCAGTACTTC
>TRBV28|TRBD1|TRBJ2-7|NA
CASNPTGGPYEQYF
TGTGCCAGCAATCCGACAGGGGGGCCCTACGAGCAGTACTTC
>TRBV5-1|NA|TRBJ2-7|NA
CASSLRSAYEQYF
TGCGCCAGCAGCTTGAGGTCAGCCTACGAGCAGTACTTC
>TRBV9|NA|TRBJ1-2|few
CASSVGADYGYTF
TGTGCCAGCAGCGTAGGGGCAGACTATGGCTACACCTTC
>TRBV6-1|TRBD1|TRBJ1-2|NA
CASSGRDRALYGYTF
TGTGCCAGCAGTGGACGGGACAGGGCCCTCTATGGCTACACCTTC
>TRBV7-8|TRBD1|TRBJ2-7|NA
CASSLDRGYEQYF
TGTGCCAGCAGCTTGGACAGGGGCTACGAGCAGTACTTC
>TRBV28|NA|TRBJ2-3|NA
CASSFSRGAQYF
TGTGCCAGCAGTTTTTCCCGAGGGGCGCAGTATTTT
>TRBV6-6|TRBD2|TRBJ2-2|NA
CASSYGTTNTGELFF
TGTGCCAGCAGTTACGGGACTACGAACACCGGGGAGCTGTTTTTT
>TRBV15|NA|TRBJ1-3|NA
CATSPRDRDSSGNTIYF
TGTGCCACCAGCCCCCGGGACCGGGATAGCTCTGGAAACACCATATATTTT
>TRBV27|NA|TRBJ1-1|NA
CASSTFGPLTEAFF
TGTGCCAGCAGTACCTTCGGTCCGCTCACTGAAGCTTTCTTT
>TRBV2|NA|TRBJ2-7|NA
CASSEAQFSEQYF
TGTGCCAGCAGTGAAGCGCAGTTCTCCGAGCAGTACTTC
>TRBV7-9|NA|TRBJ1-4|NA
CASSLAHVAGSTNEKLFF
TGTGCCAGCAGCTTAGCGCATGTGGCAGGGTCAACTAATGAAAAACTGTTTTTT
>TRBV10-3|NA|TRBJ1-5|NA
CETGEGAQPQHF
TGCGAAACGGGCGAGGGAGCCCAGCCCCAGCATTTT
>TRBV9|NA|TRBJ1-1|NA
CASSAYIGLEAFF
TGTGCCAGCAGCGCCTACATTGGCCTTGAAGCTTTCTTT
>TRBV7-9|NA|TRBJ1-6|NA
CASSFQGIGSPLHF
TGTGCCAGCAGCTTTCAGGGGATAGGTTCACCCCTCCACTTT
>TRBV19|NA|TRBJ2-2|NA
CASSIGGRGGTGELFF
TGTGCCAGTAGTATCGGTGGCAGGGGAGGAACCGGGGAGCTGTTTTTT
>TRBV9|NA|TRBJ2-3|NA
CASSVGGSDTQYF
TGTGCCAGCAGCGTCGGGGGCTCAGATACGCAGTATTTT
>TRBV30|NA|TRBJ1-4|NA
CACDSFSTNEKLFF
TGTGCCTGCGACAGCTTCTCAACTAATGAAAAACTGTTTTTT
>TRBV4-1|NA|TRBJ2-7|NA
CASSQDNSPGTYEQYF
TGCGCCAGCAGCCAAGATAACAGCCCAGGGACCTACGAGCAGTACTTC
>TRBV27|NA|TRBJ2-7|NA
CASSLSETLPLYEQYF
TGTGCCAGCAGTTTATCCGAGACCCTCCCTCTCTACGAGCAGTACTTC
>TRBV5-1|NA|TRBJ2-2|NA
CASTPRTPNTGELFF
TGCGCCAGCACCCCCCGGACACCGAACACCGGGGAGCTGTTTTTT
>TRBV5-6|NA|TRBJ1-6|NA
CASSLATPGYISPLHF
TGTGCCAGCAGCTTGGCTACCCCCGGTTACATTTCACCCCTCCACTTT
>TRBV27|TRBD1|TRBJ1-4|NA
CASSLMAGGGNEKLFF
TGTGCCAGCAGTTTAATGGCAGGGGGTGGTAATGAAAAACTGTTTTTT
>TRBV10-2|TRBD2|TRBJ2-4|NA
CASSESMGGVNIQYF
TGCGCCAGCAGTGAGTCTATGGGGGGGGTGAACATTCAGTACTTC
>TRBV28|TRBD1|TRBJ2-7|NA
CASSPRTGLYEQYF
TGTGCCAGCAGTCCCCGGACAGGGCTATACGAGCAGTACTTC
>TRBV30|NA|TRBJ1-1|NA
CAWSRGDSYTEAFF
TGTGCCTGGAGTCGTGGCGATTCGTACACTGAAGCTTTCTTT
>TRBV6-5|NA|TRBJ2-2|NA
CASSYSIPGDGELFF
TGTGCCAGCAGTTACTCGATCCCAGGCGACGGGGAGCTGTTTTTT
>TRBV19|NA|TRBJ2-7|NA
CASSPAGAVYEQYF
TGTGCCAGTAGTCCGGCGGGGGCAGTCTACGAGCAGTACTTC
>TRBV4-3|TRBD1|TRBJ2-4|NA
CASSQGQGLNIQYF
TGCGCCAGCAGCCAAGGACAGGGGTTGAACATTCAGTACTTC
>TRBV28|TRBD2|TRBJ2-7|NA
CASSGLAGDPYEQYF
TGTGCCAGCAGTGGACTAGCGGGGGACCCCTACGAGCAGTACTTC
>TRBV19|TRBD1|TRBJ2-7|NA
CASSIRTGHYEQYF
TGTGCCAGTAGTATTAGGACAGGACACTACGAGCAGTACTTC